These 15 T cell receptor beta chains came from one sample sequenced in a study of T cell repertoires in cytomegalovirus infection. TCRdb re-called the reads through MiXCR, storing one row per CDR3 protein. Here the sample spans some 920,000 distinct CDR3 sequences, under 40% being singletons. Antigen specificity for these receptors is unknown. Specimen: cultured CD8+ T cells from PBMCs, collected from culture after CMV antigen stimulation. These receptors were obtained from a human donor in good health (CMV status not recorded). Some clones in this sample may be carry-over from other donors' samples.

Only one count was recorded for this clonotype. V and J are TRBV6-2 or TRBV6-3 and TRBJ1-2; a weak D match, TRBD1 (5 bases). Trimming shortened V by 10 bases and J by 4 bases, and 10 bases separated the two germline ends. The CDR3 runs to 11 residues. CDR1 MNHEY and CDR2 SVGEGT come from the germline V gene. The DNA of the CDR3 is TGTGCCATCTTCCAGGGCTATGGCTACACCTTC. Its translation is CAIFQGYGYTF.

The V call is TRBV4-1, the J call TRBJ2-7; D remains unclear. Trimming stripped 0 bases from V and 5 bases from J, with 11 bases between. The germline CDR1 and CDR2 sequences are MGHRA and YSYEKL. The CDR3 consists of 14 residues. For the CDR3, the DNA is TGCGCCAGCAGCCAAGAGGCAGGATTCAACGAGCAGTACGTC. Translation: CASSQEAGFNEQYV.

This rearrangement joins TRBV15 to TRBJ2-1; D not certain. The CDR3 has 13 residues. Per germline, CDR1 LNHNV and CDR2 YYDKDF (reference sequence). With 5 bases removed from V and 4 bases from J, the gap between germline ends came to 9 bases. The CDR3 coding sequence is TGTGCCACCAGCCTACTGAGGTACAATGAGCAGTTCTTC. It is translated as CATSLLRYNEQFF.

The table lists this clonotype with a few counts. This rearrangement joins TRBV6-5 to TRBJ2-3; D unclear. Trimming removed 6 bases at V and 2 bases at J, with 12 bases between. Germline V gene lookup returns CDR1 MNHEY and CDR2 SVGAGI. There are 14 residues in the CDR3. As DNA, the CDR3 is TGTGCCAGCAGCCGCCTGGAGTTCACAGATACGCAGTATTTT. Translation gives CASSRLEFTDTQYF.

This clonotype was observed a handful of times. The rearrangement links TRBV20-1 to TRBJ1-5; D ambiguous. The V end was cut by 1 base, the J end by 5 bases, with 21 bases between. Germline V lookup: CDR1 DFQATT, CDR2 SNEGSKA (reference sequence). This CDR3 is built from 17 residues. The CDR3 DNA is TGCAGTGCTAGAGTCCCGGTAGGCCTCCCCGAAGATCAGCCCCAGCATTTT. Translation gives CSARVPVGLPEDQPQHF.

Turning to this clonotype: The junction shows a germline mismatch at one end, possibly a read error. J is TRBJ2-3 and V is TRBV28; 9 bases match TRBD1. Per germline, CDR1 MDHEN and CDR2 SYDVKM. This CDR3 is built from 15 residues. CDR3 region: CATSSRDRGTDTQYF. As DNA, the CDR3 is TGTGCCACCAGTTCTCGGGACAGGGGCACAGATACGCAGTATTTT. The full variable domain, completed using reference TRBV28 and TRBJ2-3, is DVKVTQSSRYLVKRTGEKVFLECVQDMDHENMFWYRQDPGLGLRLIYFSYDVKMKEKGDIPEGYSVSREKKERFSLILESASTNQTSMYLCATSSRDRGTDTQYFGPGTRLTVL.

The genes are TRBV6-1 and TRBJ1-1, with D tentatively TRBD1 (5 bases). The CDR3 is 13 amino acids. Germline V gene lookup returns CDR1 MNHNS and CDR2 SASEGT. The V end lost 5 bases, the J end lost 4 bases, and 11 bases lay between the germline ends. CDR3 region: CASSFRAVTEAFF. For the CDR3, the DNA is TGTGCCAGCAGTTTCAGGGCCGTCACTGAAGCTTTCTTT.

V is TRBV27 and J is TRBJ2-1; 9 bases line up with TRBD1. V was pared by 5 bases and J by 4 bases, with 3 bases of the junction left unmatched. This CDR3 has 14 residues. Germline V CDR1 and CDR2: MNHEY, SMNVEV (reference sequence). For the CDR3, the DNA is TGTGCCAGCAGTAAAGGGACAGGGTACAATGAGCAGTTCTTC. Its translation is CASSKGTGYNEQFF.

The J gene is TRBJ2-1, the V gene TRBV19; D is ambiguous. Germline values: CDR1 LNHDA, CDR2 SQIVND (reference sequence). The CDR3 has 15 residues. Trimming stripped 0 bases from V and 0 bases from J, with 6 bases between. The CDR3 loop reads CASSIDKYSYNEQFF. The CDR3 nucleotides read TGTGCCAGTAGTATAGACAAGTACTCCTACAATGAGCAGTTCTTC. The complete variable domain, with remaining parts taken from reference TRBV19 and TRBJ2-1, reads DGGITQSPKYLFRKEGQNVTLSCEQNLNHDAMYWYRQDPGQGLRLIYYSQIVNDFQKGDIAEGYSVSREKKESFPLTVTSAQKNPTAFYLCASSIDKYSYNEQFFGPGTRLTVL.

This chain uses TRBV6-6 with TRBJ2-5; a weak D match, TRBD2 (6 bases). CDR3 length equals 15 residues. V was trimmed by 5 bases and J by 4 bases, leaving 17 bases between them. Per germline, CDR1 MNHNY and CDR2 SVGAGI (reference sequence). This CDR3 is CASSGVGGGGETQYF. CDR3 sequence (DNA): TGTGCCAGCAGTGGTGTCGGGGGAGGTGGAGAGACCCAGTACTTC.

This clonotype was seen repeatedly, ten times or more. This rearrangement joins TRBV5-6 to TRBJ1-5; 8 positions agree with TRBD1. CDR3 length equals 16 residues. V lost 3 bases and J lost 0; bases outside the gene matches: 5. Germline CDR1 and CDR2: SGHDT and YYEEEE. The CDR3 nucleotides are TGTGCCAGCAGCTCCGGACAGGGTTATAGCAATCAGCCCCAGCATTTT. It codes for CASSSGQGYSNQPQHF.

This clonotype was counted between two and nine times. The chain combines TRBV5-6 with TRBJ2-1; 9 bases fit TRBD1. With V trimmed by 3 bases and J by 9 bases, 1 base remained unmatched. Germline CDR1 SGHDT, CDR2 YYEEEE. The CDR3 length is 12 residues. CDR3 protein: CASSYRGREQFF. The CDR3 region has the DNA TGTGCCAGCAGCTACAGGGGGCGTGAGCAGTTCTTC. The entire variable domain, with the rest obtained from reference TRBV5-6 and TRBJ2-1, is as follows: DAGVTQSPTHLIKTRGQQVTLRCSPKSGHDTVSWYQQALGQGPQFIFQYYEEEERQRGNFPDRFSGHQFPNYSSELNVNALLLGDSALYLCASSYRGREQFFGPGTRLTVL.

This clonotype was seen a few times. The chain recombines TRBV6-1 with TRBJ1-2; 10 nucleotides match TRBD1. Per germline, CDR1 MNHNS and CDR2 SASEGT. The CDR3 totals 14 residues. Trimming cost V 0 bases and J 12 bases; bases outside gene matches: 7. The CDR3 DNA reads as TGTGCCAGCAGTGAAGCGGGGGACAGGGGTGCTAACACCTTC. This gives the protein CASSEAGDRGANTF.

V and J are TRBV27 and TRBJ2-3, with 13 nucleotides matching TRBD2. CDR3 length equals 15 residues. Losses at the gene ends were 10 bases for V and 3 bases for J; bases not matched to a gene: 7. The germline CDR1 and CDR2 sequences are MNHEY and SMNVEV (reference sequence). CDR3 DNA: TGTGCCACACGACTAGCGGGGGGTAGAACAGATACGCAGTATTTT. This gives the protein CATRLAGGRTDTQYF.

A note on this clonotype: A much larger clone differs by one base, so this may be a read error. The chain is built from TRBV7-2 and TRBJ2-1; 10 bases are a match to TRBD2. The CDR3 contains 17 residues. Germline V CDR1 and CDR2: SGHTA, FQGNSA. Trimming cost V 4 bases and J 8 bases; bases outside gene matches: 14. In nucleotides, the CDR3 is TGTACCAGCAGCTCCTCCCCCCTAGCGGGGGTGCGGGATGAGCAGTTCTTC. Translating it yields CTSSSSPLAGVRDEQFF.